Each of the 24 T cell receptor beta chains below was sequenced from the same sample in a study of technical replicates of blood from a few donors (dated by TCRdb to the late 2010s). The library came from the immunoSEQ multiplex PCR assay. TCRdb took this table from immuneACCESS and kept in-frame rearrangements with V and J called. Such tables lack part of the clones; where checked against another copy, unresolved V genes explain under half of the gap, and the rest is unexplained. The sample includes some 82,000 clones, with about 97% observed a single time. Around 0.18% of the sample belongs to the ten largest clones. The sequenced material came from T cells isolated from PBMCs. Receptors originate from a human donor in good health.

The CDR3 region has the DNA TGTGCCAGCAGTGGGAGGGCGGGGGGACGTTCCGGGGAGCTGTTTTTT. As protein: CASSGRAGGRSGELFF. The chain recombines TRBV2 with TRBJ2-2; 8 bases fit TRBD2. J lost 6 bases, V lost 4 bases, and 10 bases had no gene match. This CDR3 has 16 residues. The germline V gene encodes CDR1 SNHLY and CDR2 FYNNEI.

J is TRBJ1-6 and V is TRBV11-3; a possible D gene is TRBD1 (5 bases). The CDR3 has 14 amino acids. Trimming shortened V by 0 bases and J by 7 bases, and 7 bases separated the two germline ends. Germline values: CDR1 SGHNT, CDR2 YENEEA. In nucleotides, the CDR3 is TGTGCCAGCAGCTTAGAGGGGCCGAATTCACCCCTCCACTTT. It translates to CASSLEGPNSPLHF.

This clone was observed a single time. CDR3 residues: CASSYSGSGYNEQFF. CDR3 sequence (DNA): TGTGCCAGCTCATACAGCGGGAGTGGGTACAATGAGCAGTTCTTC. The chain couples TRBV2 to TRBJ2-1; 8 nucleotides line up with TRBD2. The germline V gene has CDR1 SNHLY and CDR2 FYNNEI. Losses at the gene ends were 8 bases for V and 4 bases for J; bases not matched to a gene: 10. This CDR3 comprises 15 residues.

The chain employs TRBV7-4 and TRBJ1-1, with no clear D. Trimming took off 5 bases at V and 4 bases at J, with 20 bases between the two ends. Germline V gene data show CDR1 as SGHVT and CDR2 as SQSDAQ. This CDR3 region has 16 residues. In DNA form, the CDR3 reads TGTGCCAGCAGCCCGAGCGGGTATAGGGAGGGCACTGAAGCTTTCTTT. Its translation is CASSPSGYREGTEAFF.

The chain links TRBV6-1 to TRBJ1-1; D might be TRBD1 (5 bases). The ends were cut back, 2 bases at V and 1 base at J, with 14 bases in the middle. Germline V lookup: CDR1 MNHNS, CDR2 SASEGT. The CDR3 has 16 residues. The CDR3 loop reads CASSEWSGQANTEAFF. CDR3 bases: TGTGCCAGCAGTGAATGGTCAGGGCAAGCGAACACTGAAGCTTTCTTT.

The chain uses TRBV7-8 and TRBJ1-1; D may be TRBD1 (5 bases). The CDR3 covers 17 residues. Germline V gene sequence: CDR1 SGHVS, CDR2 FQNEAQ. V shed 6 bases and J shed 2 bases, with 22 bases lying between them. The CDR3 sequence is CASSRGAVRVVNTEAFF. In nucleotides, the CDR3 is TGTGCCAGCAGTAGAGGTGCGGTCAGGGTGGTAAACACTGAAGCTTTCTTT.

Concerning this clone itself: The sample carries other DNA sequences with the same CDR3. This chain connects TRBV4-1 to TRBJ2-7, with D perhaps TRBD1 (5 bases). This CDR3 is built from 13 residues. Germline lookup yields CDR1 MGHRA and CDR2 YSYEKL. The V end was cut by 3 bases, the J end by 2 bases, with 8 bases between. CDR3: CASSQGRTYEQYF. In nucleotides, the CDR3 is TGCGCCAGCAGCCAGGGGCGAACCTACGAGCAGTACTTC.

The CDR3 nucleotides are TGTGCCAGTACCGGGACTAGCGGGAATGAGCAGTTCTTC. It translates to CASTGTSGNEQFF. This chain connects TRBV19 to TRBJ2-1; TRBD2 aligns across 12 bases. V was clipped by 7 bases and J by 7 bases; unmatched bases: 2. Per germline, CDR1 LNHDA and CDR2 SQIVND (reference sequence). This CDR3 comprises 13 residues.

DNA for the CDR3: TGTGCCAGCAGCGTAGCCTTAGGACTAGCGGGAGTTGAGCAGTTCTTC. Translated: CASSVALGLAGVEQFF. J is TRBJ2-1 and V is TRBV9, with 13 bases matching TRBD2. The CDR3 runs to 16 residues. Germline CDR1 reads SGDLS; CDR2 reads YYNGEE. Trimming at V came to 0 bases and at J to 9 bases, leaving 6 bases not matched to a gene. The full variable domain, with the rest looked up from reference TRBV9 and TRBJ2-1, is DSGVTQTPKHLITATGQRVTLRCSPRSGDLSVYWYQQSLDQGLQFLIQYYNGEERAKGNILERFSAQQFPDLHSELNLSSLELGDSALYFCASSVALGLAGVEQFFGPGTRLTVL.

V and J are TRBV7-9 and TRBJ2-3, with D hard to call. The CDR3 length is 14 residues. Deletions cut 7 bases from V and 1 base from J, with 12 bases between. Germline CDR1 is SEHNR and CDR2 is FQNEAQ (reference sequence). Here the CDR3 DNA reads TGTGCCAGCAACCAGACGGCGGGCACAGATACGCAGTATTTT. Translating gives CASNQTAGTDTQYF.

The rearrangement joins TRBV6-5 to TRBJ2-4; 9 bases agree with TRBD2. The CDR3 length is 15 residues. The V gene's germline CDR1 is MNHEY and CDR2 SVGAGI. V was pared by 5 bases and J by 3 bases, with 5 bases of the junction left unmatched. The CDR3 sequence is CASSSGGPVKNIQYF. CDR3 DNA: TGTGCCAGCAGTAGCGGGGGGCCCGTCAAAAACATTCAGTACTTC.

The CDR3 nucleotides are TGTGCCAGCAGCTTAGGGACTAGCGGGGGGAATATCCTAACGTACTTC. Protein product: CASSLGTSGGNILTYF. The chain links TRBV7-9 to TRBJ2-7; TRBD2 agrees at 14 bases. Germline trimming cut 1 base from V and 12 bases from J; bases unmatched to any gene: 11. CDR3 length: 16 residues. Germline assignment: CDR1 SEHNR and CDR2 FQNEAQ (reference sequence).

V gene TRBV6-5 combines with J gene TRBJ1-2, with D possibly TRBD1 on 5 matching bases. Germline CDR1 is MNHEY and CDR2 is SVGAGI. This CDR3 is 14 amino acids long. Trimming cost V 5 bases and J 7 bases, with 17 bases left between them. Here the CDR3 reads CASSTGAPFPGYTF. In DNA, the CDR3 is TGTGCCAGCAGTACAGGAGCCCCATTTCCTGGCTACACCTTC.

The V gene is TRBV11-3, the J gene TRBJ2-1; D may be TRBD1 (6 bases). The CDR3 totals 16 residues. Per the germline V gene, CDR1 is SGHNT and CDR2 is YENEEA. V lost 7 bases and J 3 bases, leaving 19 bases between the germline ends. This chain's CDR3 is CASTPLTGPDYNEQFF. As DNA, the CDR3 is TGTGCCAGCACCCCATTGACAGGACCGGACTACAATGAGCAGTTCTTC.

This clone was picked up one time. The chain joins TRBV7-2 to TRBJ2-7, with TRBD2 matching over 8 bases. Looked up from germline, CDR1 is SGHTA and CDR2 is FQGNSA. The CDR3 is 17 amino acids. J lost 0 bases, V lost 6 bases, and 13 bases had no gene match. For the CDR3, the DNA is TGTGCCAGCAGTTACTACCCGGGACTAGGAGCCTCCTACGAGCAGTACTTC. It codes for CASSYYPGLGASYEQYF.

V gene TRBV6-1 combines with J gene TRBJ2-1, with 8 bases matching TRBD1. CDR1 is MNHNS and CDR2 is SASEGT in the germline V gene. This CDR3 spans 16 amino acids. Trimming took 2 bases from V and 4 from J; bases not matched to a gene: 7. Written as DNA, the CDR3 is TGTGCCAGCAGTGAACTGCAGACAGGGGCTTACAATGAGCAGTTCTTC. Its translation: CASSELQTGAYNEQFF.

The CDR3 sequence: CASSYRSGILGYTF. The CDR3 DNA is TGTGCCAGCAGTTACAGGTCGGGGATTTTAGGCTACACCTTC. The rearrangement joins TRBV6-5 to TRBJ1-2, with D uncertain. V was shortened by 2 bases and J by 8 bases, with 15 bases between the two germline ends. The germline V gene has CDR1 MNHEY and CDR2 SVGAGI. This CDR3 comprises 14 residues.

The chain uses TRBV27 and TRBJ2-7; 7 nucleotides line up with TRBD2. CDR3 length: 16 amino acids. CDR1 is MNHEY and CDR2 is SMNVEV in the germline V gene (reference sequence). The V segment lost 4 bases and the J segment 5 bases; nucleotides outside the gene matches: 14. The CDR3 region is CASSSPTRSGVNEQYF. CDR3 nucleotide sequence: TGTGCCAGCAGTTCACCCACAAGGAGCGGGGTCAACGAGCAGTACTTC.

The chain couples TRBV15 to TRBJ2-5; 9 positions match TRBD2. CDR1 is LNHNV and CDR2 is YYDKDF in the germline V gene (reference sequence). The CDR3 runs 15 residues. J gave up 4 bases and V 1 base, and 4 bases lay outside the gene matches. For the CDR3, the DNA is TGTGCCACCAGCAGAGCCCTAGCGGGATTAGAGACCCAGTACTTC. Translation gives CATSRALAGLETQYF.

The CDR3 region is CSAQKQAEAFF. The CDR3 bases are TGCAGTGCCCAAAAACAAGCTGAAGCTTTCTTT. This chain joins TRBV20-1 and TRBJ1-1, with no clear D. The CDR3 spans 11 residues. Trimming cost V 6 bases and J 6 bases, with 11 bases left between them. Germline CDR1 DFQATT, CDR2 SNEGSKA (reference sequence).

The rearrangement joins TRBV10-3 to TRBJ1-4; possibly TRBD1 for D (5 bases). The V gene's germline CDR1 is ENHRY and CDR2 SYGVKD. V shed 0 bases and J shed 8 bases, with 13 bases lying between them. CDR3 size: 15 residues. The CDR3 region is CAISESAGIGEKLFF. The CDR3 bases are TGTGCCATCAGTGAGTCGGCAGGGATAGGAGAAAAACTGTTTTTT.

The chain has TRBV9 and TRBJ1-1; 7 bases agree with TRBD1. The ends lost 2 bases at V and 0 bases at J; junction bases unmatched: 7. The CDR3 runs to 16 residues. The germline V gene encodes CDR1 SGDLS and CDR2 YYNGEE. The CDR3 region is CASSVGGRGLNTEAFF. In DNA form, the CDR3 reads TGTGCCAGCAGCGTGGGGGGTAGGGGGCTGAACACTGAAGCTTTCTTT.

This clone appeared a single time. The rearrangement links TRBV2 to TRBJ2-7; 7 bases are a match to TRBD2. Looked up from germline, CDR1 is SNHLY and CDR2 is FYNNEI. J was trimmed by 2 bases and V by 8 bases; bases with no gene match: 12. The CDR3 is made up of 15 amino acids. The CDR3 sequence is CASQMLLAATYEQYF. The CDR3, as DNA: TGTGCCAGCCAGATGCTCCTAGCGGCCACCTACGAGCAGTACTTC.

V usage is TRBV28 and J usage is TRBJ1-4; 9 bases map to TRBD1. The CDR3 has 12 amino acids. J lost 5 bases, V lost 10 bases, and 2 bases had no gene match. Germline CDR1 MDHEN, CDR2 SYDVKM. Written as DNA, the CDR3 is TGTGCCACCGGACAGGGGAATGAAAAACTGTTTTTT. This encodes CATGQGNEKLFF.